This T cell receptor (beta chain) is drawn from a study of T cell responses to AZD1222 COVID-19 vaccine (dated by TCRdb to the early 2020s). A note on the overall study: Because spike-specific TCR depth and breadth did not differ between the two schedules, AZD1222 recipients who got a second dose at roughly 4 weeks were pooled with those who got a second dose at roughly 12 weeks. A total of under 250 trial participants underwent TCR sequencing, of whom about 210 had received two doses of AZD1222 and around 26 had received two doses of the MenACWY control vaccine. Trial participants were enrolled by age into subgroups of 18-55, 56-69 and 70-plus years, and approximately 150, 30 and 60 TCR-sequenced participants, respectively, were included in these subgroups. Overall study results and their limits: Vaccine-associated CD4 TCRs spanned the whole spike protein, with dominant responses in regions 160-218 and 743-854. After two AZD1222 doses, spike-specific TCR breadth and depth were significantly higher than at day 0 and than in MenACWY recipients. Participants were mostly white British, with more females than males. The authors suggested clonal diversity may have been underestimated. Only a handful of AZD1222 recipients were SARS-CoV-2 seropositive at baseline, limiting conclusions about previously exposed vaccinees. In the small 56-69-year group, the increase in depth fell short of significance, most likely because of low power. Epitopes outside the regions mutated in the B.1.351 and B.1.1.7 variants were reportedly recognized by nearly half of the unique spike-specific TCRs. No day 14 peak-response samples were available, so repertoires were characterized only after the peak T cell response.

Sample time point, as interpreted from the label and publication: baseline before first vaccination. Vaccinee samples came from UK trials COV001 and COV002, including a single-blind randomized controlled phase 2/3 trial of AZD1222 (ChAdOx1 nCoV-19) in healthy adults. Trial participant PBMC samples were collected at day 0 and day 28 after the second dose for TCRbeta chain sequencing. For this clone: The clone's antigen remains unknown. No clone much larger than this one lies a single base away; base qualities are absent.

The germline V gene encodes CDR1 SGHTA and CDR2 FQGNSA. The CDR3, from cysteine to phenylalanine, totals 14 residues. Solely the CDR3 DNA is kept, with 42 bases framed from the first base. Trimming accounts for 5 bases at V and 4 bases at J, while the number of junction bases matched to no gene is 4. The CDR3 regions of human TCRbeta chains were analyzed by immunosequencing. The source study handled its data this way. Repertoire TCRs were checked for matches against a reference library of SARS-CoV-2-specific TCRs that had been generated using the MIRA antigen-specificity platform. Breadth was defined as the fraction of unique TCRs that were SARS-CoV-2-associated, and depth was defined as the fraction of total T cells that were SARS-CoV-2-associated. Using the MIRA data, each spike-specific TCR was mapped to the spike region that the TCR reacts to and placed in a CD4 or CD8 class. Log10-transformed breadth and depth values were compared by one-way ANOVA with Sidak's multiple comparisons tests. TCRdb mirrors the immuneACCESS table, restricted to in-frame sequences. Some clones are absent from its copies; in checked studies, under half trace to an unresolved V gene, and the reason for the others is unknown. V and J calls and clone size are those listed in that table; D and trimming were worked out from the DNA. The sample table lists 70,000 to 90,000 clones, 89% of them with a count of one. The leading ten clones occupy around 2% of the sample.

This sequence was found in an adult in good health. Recombination joined TRBV7-2 with TRBJ2-2, with TRBD1 identical over 7 junction bases. Sequencing used peripheral blood, obtained on day 0 of AZD1222 vaccination. The CDR3 here reads CASSARQGTGELFF. Here is the DNA: TGTGCCAGCAGCGCCCGACAGGGCACCGGGGAGCTGTTTTTT.